This TCR beta chain was observed in a study of blood T cell repertoires in COVID-19. Trimming left V 2 bases short and J 4 bases short, with 18 bases between. The CDR3 sequence is 16 residues long. CDR1 GTSNPN and CDR2 SVGIG come from the germline V gene (reference sequence). Profiled with immunoSEQ multiplex PCR; TCRdb holds only in-frame clones, not every one. The profile shows around 290,000 clones, around 89% of them singletons. This TCR was sampled from a middle-aged man with acute or convalescent COVID-19. Sequencing was carried out using peripheral blood. V is TRBV30 and J is TRBJ2-1; possibly TRBD2 for D (7 bases). The chain's CDR3 is CAWSPLRGAVYNEQFF. The DNA for the CDR3 is TGTGCCTGGAGTCCCCTCCGGGGGGCAGTTTACAATGAGCAGTTCTTC. The whole variable domain, filled in from reference TRBV30 and TRBJ2-1, reads SQTIHQWPATLVQPVGSPLSLECTVEGTSNPNLYWYRQAAGRGLQLLFYSVGIGQISSEVPQNLSASRPQDRQFILSSKKLLLSDSGFYLCAWSPLRGAVYNEQFFGPGTRLTVL.